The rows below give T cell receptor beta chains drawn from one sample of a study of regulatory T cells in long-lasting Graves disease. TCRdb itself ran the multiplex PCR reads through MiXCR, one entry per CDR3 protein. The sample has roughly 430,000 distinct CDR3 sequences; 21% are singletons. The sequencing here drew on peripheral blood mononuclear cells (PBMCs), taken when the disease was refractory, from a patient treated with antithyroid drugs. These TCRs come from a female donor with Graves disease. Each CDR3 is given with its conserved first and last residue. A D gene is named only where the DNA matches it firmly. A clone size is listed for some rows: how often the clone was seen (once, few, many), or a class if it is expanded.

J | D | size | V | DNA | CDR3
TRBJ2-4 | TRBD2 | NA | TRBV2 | TGTGCCAGCAGTGAGAGCGGGAGGGGAGGCATTCAGTACTTC | CASSESGRGGIQYF
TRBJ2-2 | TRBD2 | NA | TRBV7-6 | TGTGCCAGCAGCCCCGGGACTAGCGGGACCACCGGGGAGCTGTTTTTT | CASSPGTSGTTGELFF
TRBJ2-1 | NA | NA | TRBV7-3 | TGTGCCAGCAGCCAAGAGCAAGGGCGGGAGCAGTTCTTC | CASSQEQGREQFF
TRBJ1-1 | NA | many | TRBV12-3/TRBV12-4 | TGTGCCAGCAGTTTCGACCCGGGGATGAACACTGAAGCTTTCTTT | CASSFDPGMNTEAFF
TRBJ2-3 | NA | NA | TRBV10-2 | TGCGCCAGCAGTGATGTGGGGGGTGAAACACAAGATACGCAGTATTTT | CASSDVGGETQDTQYF
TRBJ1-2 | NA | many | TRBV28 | TGTGCCAGCAGTGGGCGGGGCGCTGGGACTAACTATGGCTACACCTTC | CASSGRGAGTNYGYTF
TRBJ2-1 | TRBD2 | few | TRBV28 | TGTGCCACCGAGTTTACTGGTGGCGGGAGGGTCAATGAGCAGTTCTTC | CATEFTGGGRVNEQFF
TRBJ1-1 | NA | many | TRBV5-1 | TGCGCCAGCAGCTTGGGTTCTCGAGTTACTGAAGCTTTCTTT | CASSLGSRVTEAFF
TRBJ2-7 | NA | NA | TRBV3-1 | TGTGCCAGCAGCCAAGGATATGCCAGCCCGCGGGAGCAGTACTTC | CASSQGYASPREQYF
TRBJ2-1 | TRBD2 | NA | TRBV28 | TGTGCCAGCAGTTCCCCCTCCTCTAGCGGGAGTGGCAATGAGCAGTTCTTC | CASSSPSSSGSGNEQFF
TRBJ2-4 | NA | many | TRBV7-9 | TGTGCCAGCAGCTTAAGGGAAGTGCCAAACATTCAGTACTTC | CASSLREVPNIQYF
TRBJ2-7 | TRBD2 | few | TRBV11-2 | TGTGCCAGCAGCTTAGTGAGGGGAGGGCCTGGCTACGAGCAGTACTTC | CASSLVRGGPGYEQYF
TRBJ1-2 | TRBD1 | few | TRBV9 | TGTGCCAGCAGCGGAGCCGGGACAGGGTTCAACTATGGCTACACCTTC | CASSGAGTGFNYGYTF
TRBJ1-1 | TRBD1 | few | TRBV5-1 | TGCGCCAGCAGCTCGACAGGGGCCGAGAACACTGAAGCTTTCTTT | CASSSTGAENTEAFF
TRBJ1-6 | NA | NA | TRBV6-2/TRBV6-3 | TGTGCCAGCAGCCGGGCCTCCTATAATTCACCCCTCCACTTT | CASSRASYNSPLHF
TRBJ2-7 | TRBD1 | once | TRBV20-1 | TGCAGTGCCACGGACAGGGCCTACGAGCAGTACTTC | CSATDRAYEQYF
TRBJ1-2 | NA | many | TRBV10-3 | TGTGCCATGGGGCCGGGGGGCCGGCGTGGCTACACCTTC | CAMGPGGRRGYTF
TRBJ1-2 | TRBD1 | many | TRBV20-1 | TGCAGTGCCCGTGACAGGGTTAGGGGCTACACCTTC | CSARDRVRGYTF
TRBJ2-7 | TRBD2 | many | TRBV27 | TGTGCCAGCAGCACACTAGCGGGAGGGAACTACGAGCAGTACTTC | CASSTLAGGNYEQYF
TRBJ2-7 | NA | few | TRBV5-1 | TGCGCCAGCAGCTTGGGTGACGGATTATACGAGCAGTACTTC | CASSLGDGLYEQYF
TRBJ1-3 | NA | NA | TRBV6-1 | TGTGCCAGCACCCCAGTTCGGGCAGCTGGAAACACCATATATTTT | CASTPVRAAGNTIYF
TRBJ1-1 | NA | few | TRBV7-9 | TGTGCCAGCAGCTTAGACGGGAGGGAAGCTTTCTTT | CASSLDGREAFF
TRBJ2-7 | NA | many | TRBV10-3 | TGTGCCATCAGTGAGTCGAGGCAGCTCTACGAGCAGTACTTC | CAISESRQLYEQYF
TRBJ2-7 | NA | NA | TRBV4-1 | TGCGCCAGCAGCCAAGATCAAGCCAGCCCACAGCAGTACTTC | CASSQDQASPQQYF
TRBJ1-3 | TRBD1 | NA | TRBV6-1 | TGTGCCAGCAGTCATAGGACAGGACCCTCTGGAAACACCATATATTTT | CASSHRTGPSGNTIYF
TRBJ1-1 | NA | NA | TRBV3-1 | TGTGCCAGCGGCCGACAGGACACTGAAGCTTTCTTT | CASGRQDTEAFF
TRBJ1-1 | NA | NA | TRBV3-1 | TGTGCCAGCAGCCAGACCCAGGTCGCTGAAGCTTTCTTT | CASSQTQVAEAFF
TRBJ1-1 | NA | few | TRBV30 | TGTGCCTGGACAAAATACAGGAAGAACACTGAAGCTTTCTTT | CAWTKYRKNTEAFF
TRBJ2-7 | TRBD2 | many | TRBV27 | TGTGCCAGCAGTCCCTCTCCCAGCGGGAGCTCCTACGAGCAGTACTTC | CASSPSPSGSSYEQYF
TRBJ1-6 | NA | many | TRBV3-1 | TGTGCCAGCAGCCAAGATGAGTTATCACCCCTCCACTTT | CASSQDELSPLHF
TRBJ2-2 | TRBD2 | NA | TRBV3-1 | TGTGCCAGCAGACTAAGCGGGAGTCCCGGGGAGCTGTTTTTT | CASRLSGSPGELFF
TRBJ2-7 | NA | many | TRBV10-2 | TGCGCCAGCAGTGCCCTAGGGGACGAGCAGTACTTC | CASSALGDEQYF
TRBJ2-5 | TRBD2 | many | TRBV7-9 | TGTGCCAGCAACTTAGTTCTAGCGGGAAAAGAGACCCAGTACTTC | CASNLVLAGKETQYF
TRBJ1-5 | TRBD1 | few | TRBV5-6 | TGTGCCAGCAACCGACAGGGGGCGGGTCAGCCCCAGCATTTT | CASNRQGAGQPQHF
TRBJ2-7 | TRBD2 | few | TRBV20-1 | TGCAGTGCTAGAGGATTGGACCCACCGGGACTAGCGGGAGGGGTCAAGGGGTACGAGCAGTACTTC | CSARGLDPPGLAGGVKGYEQYF
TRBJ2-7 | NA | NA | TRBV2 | TGTGCCAGCAAAGCCGGGACGAGCGTCTACGAGCAGTACTTC | CASKAGTSVYEQYF
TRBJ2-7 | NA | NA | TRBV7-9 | TGTGCCAGCAGCACACTAGGAGTCTCCTACGAGCAGTACTTC | CASSTLGVSYEQYF
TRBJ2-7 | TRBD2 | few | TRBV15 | TGTGCCACCAGCAGAGTCGGACTAGCGAAGCACGAGCAGTACTTC | CATSRVGLAKHEQYF
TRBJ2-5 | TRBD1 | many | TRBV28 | TGTGCCAGCAGTTTATCCAGGGGGCAGATCCAGTACTTC | CASSLSRGQIQYF
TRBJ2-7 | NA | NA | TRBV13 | TGTGCCAGCAGCACGCAACAGGTTTACGAGCAGTACTTC | CASSTQQVYEQYF
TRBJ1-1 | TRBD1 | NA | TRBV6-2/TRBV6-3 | TGTGCCAGCAGTTGGAGACAGGGAACGTTGGACACTGAAGCTTTCTTT | CASSWRQGTLDTEAFF